This is a list of T cell receptor beta chains from one sample in a study of identical twins. TCRdb fed the 5' RACE reads into MiXCR, producing one record per CDR3 protein. The sample consists of under 900,000 distinct CDR3 sequences, 12% of them appearing once. These data were also reused for a study on yellow fever vaccine responses in identical twins.

Material: PBMCs. The origin of the receptors is a woman aged 18-29 years in good health. Each CDR3 is given with its conserved first and last residue. The D gene is left open where the match is weak. Size tells how often a clone was seen (once, few, many) or the class of an expanded clone, and some rows leave it out.

>NA|TRBJ2-2|NA|TRBV18
CASSPPGTIQNTGELFF
TGTGCCAGCTCACCACCGGGGACGATCCAGAACACCGGGGAGCTGTTTTTT
>few|TRBJ2-3|NA|TRBV6-1
CASRPEPGTLYTDTQYF
TGTGCCAGCAGACCTGAACCCGGGACACTCTACACAGATACGCAGTATTTT
>few|TRBJ2-1|TRBD1|TRBV5-1
CASTLGTGSYNEQFF
TGCGCCAGCACCTTGGGGACAGGGTCCTACAATGAGCAGTTCTTC
>many|TRBJ2-7|NA|TRBV20-1
CSAGRWEQYF
TGCAGTGCGGGAAGGTGGGAGCAGTACTTC
>many|TRBJ2-5|NA|TRBV5-6
CASSSGFETQYF
TGTGCCAGCAGCTCCGGGTTCGAGACCCAGTACTTC
>NA|TRBJ2-1|TRBD2|TRBV9
CASSVTGTSGRAQQFF
TGTGCCAGCAGCGTTACAGGGACTAGCGGGAGGGCCCAACAGTTCTTC
>NA|TRBJ2-5|NA|TRBV4-1
CASSHRTLEETQYF
TGCGCCAGCAGCCATAGGACTTTAGAAGAGACCCAGTACTTC
>few|TRBJ2-7|TRBD2|TRBV20-1
CSARGTSRIYEQYF
TGCAGTGCTAGAGGGACTAGCCGAATCTACGAGCAGTACTTC
>NA|TRBJ2-3|TRBD2|TRBV20-1
CSARRGGGSDTQYF
TGCAGTGCTAGGCGGGGGGGCGGCTCAGATACGCAGTATTTT
>few|TRBJ2-5|NA|TRBV7-2
CASSLGFQLGTQYF
TGTGCCAGCAGCTTAGGTTTTCAACTAGGGACCCAGTACTTC
>few|TRBJ2-1|TRBD2|TRBV10-1
CASSEYYDGRIGDEQFF
TGCGCCAGCAGTGAGTATTATGACGGGAGGATCGGGGATGAGCAGTTCTTC
>NA|TRBJ2-2|NA|TRBV27
CASARDRPSGELFF
TGTGCCAGCGCCCGGGACCGGCCATCCGGGGAGCTGTTTTTT
>NA|TRBJ2-1|NA|TRBV21-1
CASSKGGGNNEQFF
TGTGCCAGCAGCAAAGGGGGTGGAAACAATGAGCAGTTCTTC
>few|TRBJ2-2|TRBD1|TRBV5-1
CASIETGSNTGELFF
TGCGCCAGCATAGAGACAGGGTCGAACACCGGGGAGCTGTTTTTT
>many|TRBJ2-3|NA|TRBV7-9
CASSETDTQYF
TGTGCCAGCAGCGAAACAGATACGCAGTATTTT
>few|TRBJ2-2|NA|TRBV7-9
CASSLIPPSNTGELFF
TGTGCCAGCAGCTTAATCCCCCCGTCGAACACCGGGGAGCTGTTTTTT